A single sample is the source of the 27 T cell receptor beta chains below, sequenced in a study of blood T cells in healthy people across ages. Through a sample-barcoded 5' primer and a J-beta primer mix, a second PCR was run for roughly 6 to 12 cycles. Via MiXCR, TCRdb re-called the 5' RACE reads, giving one row per CDR3 protein. This sample yields nearly 800,000 distinct CDR3 sequences, of which roughly three fifths are seen a single time; approximately 24% belongs to the top ten. The source material was blood. These receptors originate from a man aged 40-49 years in good health.

This clonotype was counted a few times. The V gene is TRBV9, the J gene TRBJ2-3, with 10 bases aligning to TRBD2. CDR1 SGDLS and CDR2 YYNGEE come from the germline V gene. Losses at the gene ends were 2 bases for V and 4 bases for J; bases not matched to a gene: 25. The CDR3 sequence is 22 residues long. CDR3 nucleotides: TGTGCCAGCAGCGTCGACGCGATTAAGGCTAGCGGGAGTGTTGTCTATGCAGATACGCAGTATTTT. Translated: CASSVDAIKASGSVVYADTQYF. Full variable domain (missing parts from reference TRBV9 and TRBJ2-3): DSGVTQTPKHLITATGQRVTLRCSPRSGDLSVYWYQQSLDQGLQFLIQYYNGEERAKGNILERFSAQQFPDLHSELNLSSLELGDSALYFCASSVDAIKASGSVVYADTQYFGPGTRLTVL.

The chain uses TRBV3-1 and TRBJ2-7; the D is unclear. CDR3 length: 14 residues. Trimming cost V 2 bases and J 3 bases, with 11 bases left between them. Per germline, CDR1 LGHDT and CDR2 YNNKEL (reference sequence). CDR3 residues: CASSQPPGDYEQYF. The CDR3 nucleotides are TGTGCCAGCAGCCAACCCCCCGGCGACTACGAGCAGTACTTC.

The chain links TRBV4-2 to TRBJ1-2; 9 bases align to TRBD1. The CDR3 is made up of 15 amino acids. Germline V gene lookup returns CDR1 LGHNA and CDR2 YNFKEQ. Losses at the gene ends were 2 bases for V and 6 bases for J; bases not matched to a gene: 7. The CDR3, as DNA: TGTGCCAGCAGCCAAAGACAGGGGGAAAGAAATGGCTACACCTTC. Encoded protein: CASSQRQGERNGYTF.

The chain is built from TRBV7-2 and TRBJ2-3; TRBD2 agrees at 7 bases. CDR3 size: 18 residues. Germline CDR1 reads SGHTA; CDR2 reads FQGNSA. Trimming cost V 4 bases and J 2 bases; bases outside gene matches: 15. The DNA of the CDR3 is TGTGCCAGCAGCTCCCGACGAGCTAGCGGAGAACCCACAGATACGCAGTATTTT. Protein: CASSSRRASGEPTDTQYF. The full variable domain, rest sourced from reference TRBV7-2 and TRBJ2-3, is GAGVSQSPSNKVTEKGKDVELRCDPISGHTALYWYRQSLGQGLEFLIYFQGNSAPDKSGLPSDRFSAERTGGSVSTLTIQRTQQEDSAVYLCASSSRRASGEPTDTQYFGPGTRLTVL.

The chain employs TRBV9 and TRBJ2-5, with D perhaps matching TRBD1 or TRBD2 (5 bases each). The germline CDR1 and CDR2 sequences are SGDLS and YYNGEE. V lost 3 bases to trimming and J lost 2 bases, with 14 bases between them. CDR3 length: 15 amino acids. The CDR3 is CASSEGAQGQETQYF. Written as DNA, the CDR3 is TGTGCCAGCAGCGAGGGAGCCCAGGGACAAGAGACCCAGTACTTC. Complete variable domain (other parts from reference TRBV9 and TRBJ2-5): DSGVTQTPKHLITATGQRVTLRCSPRSGDLSVYWYQQSLDQGLQFLIQYYNGEERAKGNILERFSAQQFPDLHSELNLSSLELGDSALYFCASSEGAQGQETQYFGPGTRLLVL.

At least ten counts were recorded for this clonotype. The rearrangement uses TRBV4-1 and TRBJ2-7; D remains unclear. The CDR3 runs to 14 residues. Deletions cut 1 base from V and 3 bases from J, with 10 bases between. Germline CDR1 reads MGHRA; CDR2 reads YSYEKL. The CDR3 loop is CASSQGGTGYEQYF. In DNA form, the CDR3 reads TGCGCCAGCAGCCAAGGGGGTACGGGCTACGAGCAGTACTTC.

The V and J genes are TRBV29-1 and TRBJ1-2; D unclear. Per the germline V gene, CDR1 is SQVTM and CDR2 is ANQGSEA. The CDR3 has 14 amino acids. The V and J ends lost 3 bases and 4 bases respectively, with 15 bases between them. The CDR3: CSVDLSVGIYGYTF. CDR3 nucleotides: TGCAGCGTTGACTTATCGGTTGGGATCTATGGCTACACCTTC.

The J gene is TRBJ2-3, the V gene TRBV9; a weak D match, TRBD2 (6 bases). Trimming left V 3 bases short and J 0 bases short, with 11 bases between. The germline gives CDR1 SGDLS, CDR2 YYNGEE. This CDR3 contains 15 residues. CDR3 in DNA: TGTGCCAGCAGCGAAAGCGGGCCTAGCACAGATACGCAGTATTTT. Translating it yields CASSESGPSTDTQYF.

In DNA form, the CDR3 reads TGTGCCAGCTCACCACCGGCTACAGACACAGATACGCAGTATTTT. Its translation: CASSPPATDTDTQYF. The rearrangement links TRBV18 to TRBJ2-3; D not certain. With 0 bases removed from V and 2 bases from J, the gap between germline ends came to 9 bases. CDR3 length: 15 amino acids. Germline V lookup: CDR1 KGHSH, CDR2 LQKENI.

The V gene is TRBV4-1, the J gene TRBJ2-7, with 9 bases lining up with TRBD2. J was trimmed by 3 bases and V by 1 base; bases with no gene match: 4. CDR3 length: 15 amino acids. Germline-derived CDR1 and CDR2 are MGHRA and YSYEKL. CDR3 in DNA: TGCGCCAGCAGCCAAGTCAGTAGCGGGGGCTACGAGCAGTACTTC. Protein sequence: CASSQVSSGGYEQYF.

V and J are TRBV5-5 and TRBJ2-3; 7 bases are shared with TRBD1. The germline V gene has CDR1 SGHKS and CDR2 YYEKEE (reference sequence). The trim removed 2 bases at V and 14 bases at J, leaving 8 bases unmatched. This CDR3 has 12 amino acids. Here the CDR3 DNA reads TGTGCCAGCAGCTTCAGGGACAGTACTACGTATTTT. Its translation is CASSFRDSTTYF.

The chain links TRBV3-1 to TRBJ2-6, with 8 bases fitting TRBD1. Looked up from germline, CDR1 is LGHDT and CDR2 is YNNKEL (reference sequence). Trimming cost V 4 bases and J 15 bases; bases outside gene matches: 8. CDR3 length: 13 residues. CDR3 bases: TGTGCCAGCAGCCTAAACCGGGACAGGCCCCTGACTTTC. Translating it yields CASSLNRDRPLTF.

V gene TRBV20-1 combines with J gene TRBJ2-7, with a tentative D call TRBD2 (6 bases). CDR3 size: 16 residues. Germline CDR1 and CDR2: DFQATT and SNEGSKA (reference sequence). Between the trimmed V and J ends, which lost 3 bases and 5 bases, there was a span of 23 bases. Here the CDR3 reads CSASVVPGGVHHEQYF. The CDR3 bases are TGCAGTGCTAGTGTGGTCCCAGGCGGGGTTCACCACGAGCAGTACTTC.

This chain joins TRBV20-1 and TRBJ2-5; the match to TRBD2 covers 7 bases. The ends lost 5 bases at V and 4 bases at J; junction bases unmatched: 7. The CDR3 is 13 amino acids. Germline-derived CDR1 and CDR2 are DFQATT and SNEGSKA (reference sequence). CDR3 loop: CSARTSARETQYF. DNA for the CDR3: TGCAGTGCTCGCACTAGCGCGCGAGAGACCCAGTACTTC.

The rearrangement joins TRBV5-6 to TRBJ2-7; D might be TRBD2 (5 bases). The ends were cut back, 2 bases at V and 0 bases at J, with 12 bases in the middle. CDR3 length: 15 amino acids. Germline lookup yields CDR1 SGHDT and CDR2 YYEEEE. The CDR3 spells CASSFGGRSSYEQYF. The CDR3 bases are TGTGCCAGCAGCTTTGGAGGTCGTAGCTCCTACGAGCAGTACTTC.

The V gene is TRBV5-8, the J gene TRBJ2-3; D possibly matches TRBD1 or TRBD2 (5 bases each). V lost 5 bases and J lost 2, with 21 bases in between. Germline values: CDR1 SGHTS, CDR2 YDEGEE. The CDR3 loop spans 17 amino acids. The CDR3 here is CASSSGQQSLHTDTQYF. The CDR3 bases are TGTGCCAGCAGTTCGGGGCAACAGAGTCTCCACACAGATACGCAGTATTTT.

This clonotype was detected only once. This rearrangement joins TRBV7-2 to TRBJ2-1; D uncertain. The length of the CDR3 is 16 residues. Trimming removed 1 base from V and 1 base from J, with 11 bases in between. The V gene's germline CDR1 is SGHTA and CDR2 FQGNSA. DNA for the CDR3: TGTGCCAGCAGCTTAGTAGGCGGCCAATCCTACAATGAGCAGTTCTTC. Residues: CASSLVGGQSYNEQFF.

The rearrangement joins TRBV29-1 to TRBJ2-5, with TRBD1 identical over 7 bases. The germline gives CDR1 SQVTM, CDR2 ANQGSEA. The V gene end was trimmed by 6 bases and the J gene end by 2 bases; junction bases not matched to a gene: 9. CDR3 size: 14 residues. CDR3 coding DNA: TGCAGCGTGGAGTTAACGGACAGGCAAGAGACCCAGTACTTC. Protein product: CSVELTDRQETQYF.

The V call is TRBV7-2, the J call TRBJ2-3; D not certain. The length of the CDR3 is 15 residues. With 1 base removed from V and 8 bases from J, the gap between germline ends came to 16 bases. Germline values: CDR1 SGHTA, CDR2 FQGNSA. The CDR3 coding sequence is TGTGCCAGCAGCTTAGATCCCCCGGTGGTAGCTACGCAGTATTTT. Protein product: CASSLDPPVVATQYF. Drawing the rest from reference TRBV7-2 and TRBJ2-3, the complete variable domain is GAGVSQSPSNKVTEKGKDVELRCDPISGHTALYWYRQSLGQGLEFLIYFQGNSAPDKSGLPSDRFSAERTGGSVSTLTIQRTQQEDSAVYLCASSLDPPVVATQYFGPGTRLTVL.

The rearrangement links TRBV4-3 to TRBJ1-2, with a tentative D call TRBD1 (6 bases). Germline CDR1 is LGHNA and CDR2 is YSLEER. The V gene lost 4 bases and the J gene lost 7 bases, with 16 bases spanning the gap. This CDR3 has 14 residues. CDR3 amino acids: CASSPRGAGVGYTF. The DNA for the CDR3 is TGCGCCAGCAGCCCTCGCGGGGCAGGGGTTGGCTACACCTTC.

This clonotype was seen more than once but under ten times. The chain uses TRBV20-1 and TRBJ2-3, with TRBD2 identical over 8 bases. Per the germline V gene, CDR1 is DFQATT and CDR2 is SNEGSKA (reference sequence). The CDR3 length is 15 residues. V lost 6 bases and J lost 2; bases outside the gene matches: 10. CDR3 loop: CSAGLAGRYTDTQYF. CDR3 coding DNA: TGCAGTGCCGGATTAGCGGGGCGATACACAGATACGCAGTATTTT.

A remark on this clonotype: Compared with germline, one end of the junction differs, possibly owing to a read error. V and J are TRBV20-1 and TRBJ2-1, with 7 bases aligning to TRBD1. This CDR3 is 16 amino acids long. CDR1 and CDR2 (germline): DFQATT, SNEGSKA (reference sequence). The CDR3 is CSAGSRDSPSHNEQFF. The CDR3 nucleotides read TGCAGTGCTGGCTCCCGGGACAGCCCCTCCCACAATGAGCAGTTCTTC.

The chain couples TRBV4-3 to TRBJ2-3, with TRBD1 identical over 7 bases. From germline, CDR1 is LGHNA and CDR2 YSLEER. The CDR3 is 16 residues long. J was trimmed by 0 bases and V by 0 bases; bases with no gene match: 3. CDR3 residues: CASSQEGGPSTDTQYF. As DNA, the CDR3 is TGCGCCAGCAGCCAAGAAGGGGGCCCTAGCACAGATACGCAGTATTTT.

The rearrangement joins TRBV7-9 to TRBJ2-1; D is unclear. V was pared by 1 base and J by 5 bases, with 12 bases between. CDR1 is SEHNR and CDR2 is FQNEAQ in the germline V gene (reference sequence). The length of the CDR3 is 15 residues. Written as DNA, the CDR3 is TGTGCCAGCAGCTTAGAGGACCGGCCAAACAATGAGCAGTTCTTC. Translating it yields CASSLEDRPNNEQFF.

This clonotype was observed a single time. The chain is built from TRBV6-1 and TRBJ2-3; D remains ambiguous. Germline assignment: CDR1 MNHNS and CDR2 SASEGT. With 7 bases removed from V and 0 bases from J, the gap between germline ends came to 8 bases. This CDR3 has 13 amino acids. CDR3 amino acids: CASKSPSTDTQYF. DNA for the CDR3: TGTGCCAGCAAGAGCCCTAGCACAGATACGCAGTATTTT.

This clonotype was seen more than once but under ten times. This sequence joins TRBV20-1 and TRBJ2-7, with 9 bases matching TRBD2. CDR3 size: 16 residues. The germline V gene has CDR1 DFQATT and CDR2 SNEGSKA (reference sequence). The ends lost 1 base at V and 0 bases at J; junction bases unmatched: 7. The CDR3 loop reads CSARGLAELSSYEQYF. The CDR3 coding sequence is TGCAGTGCTAGAGGACTAGCGGAACTAAGCTCCTACGAGCAGTACTTC.

The chain combines TRBV29-1 with TRBJ2-1; D is perhaps TRBD1 or TRBD2 (5 bases each). Germline V gives CDR1 SQVTM, CDR2 ANQGSEA. Trimming left V 7 bases short and J 9 bases short, with 22 bases between. The CDR3 contains 14 residues. The CDR3 reads CSASRAMRTSEQFF. The CDR3 DNA reads TGCAGCGCTAGCAGGGCAATGCGTACTTCTGAGCAGTTCTTC.